These 22 T cell receptor beta chains share one sample of origin, sequenced in a study of cytomegalovirus exposure and HLA in healthy donors. 60 Vbeta and 13 Jbeta primers were used in PCR. Assay: immunoSEQ multiplex PCR; the TCRdb copy retains only in-frame clones and omits some. The sample holds 140,000 to 150,000 clones, about 80% seen once. The source material was PBMCs. These receptors all stem from a woman between 18 and 30 years old in good health and CMV-seropositive.

This chain connects TRBV11-2 to TRBJ2-5; D perhaps matches TRBD1 (5 bases). Trimming took off 3 bases at V and 5 bases at J, with 16 bases between the two ends. The CDR3 runs to 15 residues. Germline CDR1 and CDR2: SGHAT and FQNNGV. This CDR3 is CASSLRQTPKETQYF. Written as DNA, the CDR3 is TGTGCCAGCAGCTTGAGACAGACCCCTAAGGAGACCCAGTACTTC.

The rearrangement uses TRBV30 and TRBJ2-2; D is possibly TRBD1 (6 bases). Trimming stripped 2 bases from V and 6 bases from J, with 10 bases between. Per germline, CDR1 GTSNPN and CDR2 SVGIG (reference sequence). The CDR3 contains 13 residues. In nucleotides, the CDR3 is TGTGCCTGGAGTCTTAGGGGGTCCGGGGAGCTGTTTTTT. Translation gives CAWSLRGSGELFF.

This chain uses TRBV5-1 with TRBJ1-2, with 10 bases identical to TRBD1. The CDR3 extends over 15 amino acids. The ends lost 4 bases at V and 7 bases at J; junction bases unmatched: 10. CDR1 is SGHRS and CDR2 is YFSETQ in the germline V gene. The DNA for the CDR3 is TGCGCCAGCAGCAATCGGACAGGGGGATCAGGTGGCTACACCTTC. Amino acids: CASSNRTGGSGGYTF.

This chain joins TRBV5-1 and TRBJ2-7; possibly TRBD1 for D (6 bases). Trimming shortened V by 4 bases and J by 0 bases, and 11 bases separated the two germline ends. The germline V gene has CDR1 SGHRS and CDR2 YFSETQ. CDR3 length equals 14 residues. In nucleotides, the CDR3 is TGCGCCAGCAGCGTCGGACAGACCTCCTACGAGCAGTACTTC. It translates to CASSVGQTSYEQYF.

The chain is built from TRBV6-6 and TRBJ2-3; 9 bases line up with TRBD2. J was trimmed by 4 bases and V by 0 bases; bases with no gene match: 5. The CDR3 has 16 amino acids. CDR1 is MNHNY, CDR2 SVGAGI, per germline (reference sequence). CDR3 DNA sequence: TGTGCCAGCAGTTACTCCGGGACTAGCAAGGCAGATACGCAGTATTTT. Translated: CASSYSGTSKADTQYF.

This clone was seen more than once but under ten times. J is TRBJ2-3 and V is TRBV11-3, with 7 bases fitting TRBD2. Germline V lookup: CDR1 SGHNT, CDR2 YENEEA. The CDR3 has 16 residues. J lost 4 bases, V lost 5 bases, and 12 bases had no gene match. In DNA form, the CDR3 reads TGTGCCAGCAGCCCTAGCCGCGGGGGAGGATCAGATACGCAGTATTTT. Translating gives CASSPSRGGGSDTQYF.

The chain joins TRBV4-2 to TRBJ1-2; 10 bases line up with TRBD1. V dropped 3 bases and J dropped 6; count of bases not matched to a gene: 10. The CDR3 length is 16 residues. The V gene's germline CDR1 is LGHNA and CDR2 YNFKEQ. The CDR3 nucleotides read TGTGCCAGCAGCCAGTCTGACAGGGGGCGCAACAATGGCTACACCTTC. Protein product: CASSQSDRGRNNGYTF.

This chain links TRBV27 with TRBJ1-5, with TRBD1 as a possible D gene (6 bases). The V gene's germline CDR1 is MNHEY and CDR2 SMNVEV (reference sequence). The CDR3 runs to 13 residues. Trimming removed 5 bases from V and 7 bases from J, with 12 bases in between. This chain's CDR3 is CASSPQGSQPQHF. CDR3 bases: TGTGCCAGCAGTCCACAGGGTTCCCAGCCCCAGCATTTT.

The rearrangement links TRBV19 to TRBJ2-1, with D possibly matching TRBD2 (6 bases). Trimming left V 5 bases short and J 10 bases short, with 18 bases between. The germline gives CDR1 LNHDA, CDR2 SQIVND (reference sequence). This CDR3 has 14 amino acids. The CDR3 loop is CASSEAGTWIEQFF. The CDR3 DNA reads TGTGCCAGTAGTGAAGCCGGGACTTGGATAGAGCAGTTCTTC.

V usage is TRBV19 and J usage is TRBJ1-5, with 9 nucleotides matching TRBD1. The germline V gene has CDR1 LNHDA and CDR2 SQIVND (reference sequence). CDR3 length: 16 residues. The J segment lost 3 bases and the V segment lost 3 bases, leaving 6 bases of the junction unmatched. The CDR3 reads CASSINNRGPNQPQHF. The CDR3 DNA is TGTGCCAGTAGTATCAATAACAGGGGGCCCAATCAGCCCCAGCATTTT.

This chain uses TRBV5-1 with TRBJ2-7, with TRBD1 as a possible D gene (7 bases). The CDR3 is 17 residues long. V gave up 0 bases and J gave up 3 bases, with 19 bases separating them. Germline-derived CDR1 and CDR2 are SGHRS and YFSETQ. CDR3 amino acids: CASSLGLGQGGIYEQYF. The CDR3 nucleotides read TGCGCCAGCAGCTTGGGCTTGGGGCAGGGGGGAATCTACGAGCAGTACTTC. Full variable domain (remainder filled in from reference TRBV5-1 and TRBJ2-7): KAGVTQTPRYLIKTRGQQVTLSCSPISGHRSVSWYQQTPGQGLQFLFEYFSETQRNKGNFPGRFSGRQFSNSRSEMNVSTLELGDSALYLCASSLGLGQGGIYEQYFGPGTRLTVT.

This chain uses TRBV25-1 with TRBJ1-5, with D perhaps matching TRBD1 (5 bases). V gave up 6 bases and J gave up 2 bases, with 8 bases separating them. CDR1 is MGHDK and CDR2 is SYGVNS in the germline V gene. The length of the CDR3 is 13 residues. The CDR3 protein is CASSAGGNQPQHF. The CDR3 region has the DNA TGTGCCAGCAGCGCGGGGGGCAATCAGCCCCAGCATTTT.

The chain employs TRBV7-2 and TRBJ1-1, with unresolved D. Trimming stripped 3 bases from V and 1 base from J, with 6 bases between. Germline assignment: CDR1 SGHTA and CDR2 FQGNSA. The CDR3 contains 13 residues. CDR3: CASSLGANTEAFF. For the CDR3, the DNA is TGTGCCAGCAGCTTGGGCGCGAACACTGAAGCTTTCTTT.

This rearrangement joins TRBV5-6 to TRBJ1-5, with 9 bases lining up with TRBD1. J was trimmed by 6 bases and V by 0 bases; bases with no gene match: 4. Germline CDR1 and CDR2: SGHDT and YYEEEE. This CDR3 region has 15 residues. Here the CDR3 DNA reads TGTGCCAGCAGCTTGGACGGGACAGGGAGTCAGCCCCAGCATTTT. Encoded protein: CASSLDGTGSQPQHF.

The chain links TRBV18 to TRBJ1-5; 7 bases are shared with TRBD1. Germline trimming cut 3 bases from V and 2 bases from J; bases unmatched to any gene: 4. Germline loops: CDR1 KGHSH, CDR2 LQKENI. This CDR3 comprises 15 residues. The CDR3: CASSPQGEGNQPQHF. The CDR3 DNA sequence: TGTGCCAGCTCACCGCAGGGGGAGGGCAATCAGCCCCAGCATTTT.

This clone has a handful of counts. The chain is built from TRBV5-4 and TRBJ2-7, with a tentative D call TRBD1 (6 bases). The CDR3 runs 12 residues. CDR1 and CDR2 from the germline V gene are SGHNT and YYREEE (reference sequence). The V end was cut by 2 bases, the J end by 6 bases, with 9 bases between. The CDR3 reads CASSLGTTEQYF. CDR3 sequence (DNA): TGTGCCAGCAGCTTAGGGACAACCGAGCAGTACTTC.

The gene calls are TRBV7-8 and TRBJ2-5, with D perhaps TRBD2 (7 bases). The germline V gene encodes CDR1 SGHVS and CDR2 FQNEAQ. V was clipped by 5 bases and J by 1 base, with 17 bases between them. There are 16 residues in the CDR3. The CDR3 bases are TGTGCCAGCAGCGCGGGGGCGGGGCAGGGCCAAGAGACCCAGTACTTC. Protein sequence: CASSAGAGQGQETQYF.

The chain has TRBV15 and TRBJ2-7; 9 nucleotides match TRBD1. The CDR3 spans 15 residues. Germline CDR1 reads LNHNV; CDR2 reads YYDKDF (reference sequence). Losses at the gene ends were 1 base for V and 5 bases for J; bases not matched to a gene: 6. The DNA for the CDR3 is TGTGCCACCAGCAGAGGTGGGACAGGGATAAACGAGCAGTACTTC. Its protein product is CATSRGGTGINEQYF. The variable domain in full, with the rest retrieved from reference TRBV15 and TRBJ2-7, is DAMVIQNPRYQVTQFGKPVTLSCSQTLNHNVMYWYQQKSSQAPKLLFHYYDKDFNNEADTPDNFQSRRPNTSFCFLDIRSPGLGDTAMYLCATSRGGTGINEQYFGPGTRLTVT.

This clone was picked up one time. V gene TRBV5-1 combines with J gene TRBJ1-4; 7 positions agree with TRBD1. In germline, CDR1 is SGHRS, CDR2 YFSETQ. The CDR3 covers 14 residues. The trim removed 0 bases at V and 5 bases at J, leaving 1 base unmatched. The CDR3 reads CASSLAGGNEKLFF. CDR3 DNA sequence: TGCGCCAGCAGCTTGGCAGGGGGGAATGAAAAACTGTTTTTT.

This chain connects TRBV7-9 to TRBJ1-4, with 9 bases aligning to TRBD1. Per germline, CDR1 SEHNR and CDR2 FQNEAQ (reference sequence). With V trimmed by 5 bases and J by 4 bases, 8 bases remained unmatched. The CDR3 loop spans 16 amino acids. The DNA of the CDR3 is TGTGCCAGCAGCCCCGGGGGACAGGGACATAATGAAAAACTGTTTTTT. Protein sequence: CASSPGGQGHNEKLFF. Variable domain in full (rest from reference TRBV7-9 and TRBJ1-4): DTGVSQNPRHKITKRGQNVTFRCDPISEHNRLYWYRQTLGQGPEFLTYFQNEAQLEKSRLLSDRFSAERPKGSFSTLEIQRTEQGDSAMYLCASSPGGQGHNEKLFFGSGTQLSVL.

The CDR3 sequence: CASSDRGRSTEAFF. CDR3 in DNA: TGTGCCAGCAGTGACAGGGGGCGTAGCACTGAAGCTTTCTTT. The chain is built from TRBV6-1 and TRBJ1-1; 8 positions agree with TRBD1. This CDR3 has 14 amino acids. Germline values: CDR1 MNHNS, CDR2 SASEGT. Losses at the gene ends were 3 bases for V and 4 bases for J; bases not matched to a gene: 4.

The chain employs TRBV2 and TRBJ1-1; 8 bases match TRBD1. Germline lookup yields CDR1 SNHLY and CDR2 FYNNEI. Trimming removed 4 bases from V and 6 bases from J; junction bases left unmatched: 4. This CDR3 contains 13 residues. CDR3 coding DNA: TGTGCCAGCAGTGGACAGGGGCTCGCTGAAGCTTTCTTT. Its protein product is CASSGQGLAEAFF.